These 26 T cell receptor beta chains originate from one sample sequenced in a study of blood T cell repertoires in COVID-19. Repertoires were generated with immunoSEQ multiplex PCR, while TCRdb's copy carries only in-frame clones and drops some. The sample contains 150,000 to 200,000 clones, about 88% of which appear only once. Sequencing used PBMCs or T cells enriched from blood (not recorded which). Receptors were obtained from a woman between 18 and 30 years old who had recovered from COVID-19.

The gene calls are TRBV6-5 and TRBJ2-1, with a possible D match to TRBD2 (5 bases). CDR1 is MNHEY, CDR2 SVGAGI, per germline. The V and J ends lost 6 bases and 9 bases respectively, with 21 bases between them. The CDR3 runs to 15 residues. The CDR3 sequence: CASRSRDRGAGEQFF. The CDR3 DNA is TGTGCCAGCAGGTCCCGCGACCGGGGTGCGGGTGAGCAGTTCTTC.

The chain uses TRBV18 and TRBJ2-1, with 10 bases matching TRBD2. After removal of 0 bases from V and 7 bases from J, the junction contained 6 bases not matched to a gene. Germline V gives CDR1 KGHSH, CDR2 LQKENI. The CDR3 is 16 amino acids. CDR3 sequence reads: CASSPPSGRIGNEQFF. The CDR3 DNA sequence: TGTGCCAGCTCACCACCTAGCGGGAGGATAGGGAATGAGCAGTTCTTC.

This clone came up a few times. The chain is built from TRBV5-8 and TRBJ2-7, with a tentative D call TRBD2 (6 bases). Trimming cost V 0 bases and J 2 bases, with 9 bases left between them. The CDR3 loop spans 14 amino acids. CDR1 and CDR2 from the germline V gene are SGHTS and YDEGEE. DNA of the CDR3: TGTGCCAGCAGCTTGGTGCGGGGACCCTACGAGCAGTACTTC. This gives the protein CASSLVRGPYEQYF.

The chain links TRBV6-5 to TRBJ1-6; TRBD1 matches 8 bases. Losses at the gene ends were 6 bases for V and 5 bases for J; bases not matched to a gene: 6. CDR1 and CDR2 (germline): MNHEY, SVGAGI. This CDR3 comprises 15 residues. CDR3 residues: CASRVPQGDNSPLHF. The CDR3 nucleotides are TGTGCCAGCAGGGTCCCACAGGGGGATAATTCACCCCTCCACTTT.

The V and J genes are TRBV28 and TRBJ2-5, with TRBD1 matching 7 bases. J lost 2 bases, V lost 3 bases, and 6 bases had no gene match. The CDR3 sequence is 15 residues long. Germline-derived CDR1 and CDR2 are MDHEN and SYDVKM. CDR3 residues: CASSFPGQTQETQYF. In nucleotides, the CDR3 is TGTGCCAGCAGTTTTCCGGGACAGACACAAGAGACCCAGTACTTC.

A single count supports this clone. V usage is TRBV5-4 and J usage is TRBJ1-2; 7 bases agree with TRBD1. Losses at the gene ends were 2 bases for V and 8 bases for J; bases not matched to a gene: 6. Germline-derived CDR1 and CDR2 are SGHNT and YYREEE (reference sequence). This CDR3 spans 13 amino acids. CDR3 amino acids: CASSFDRAGGYTF. The CDR3 DNA follows: TGTGCCAGCAGCTTCGACAGGGCCGGAGGCTACACCTTC.

The table lists this clone with a count of one. The chain is built from TRBV28 and TRBJ1-3; maybe TRBD1 (5 bases). V was clipped by 3 bases and J by 4 bases, with 13 bases between them. Looked up from germline, CDR1 is MDHEN and CDR2 is SYDVKM. This CDR3 contains 15 residues. Here the CDR3 DNA reads TGTGCCAGCAGTTTCGCAGGGTTGTCCGGAAACACCATATATTTT. This sequence encodes CASSFAGLSGNTIYF.

CDR3 sequence: CASSLAGKTYNEQFF. The CDR3 nucleotides read TGTGCCAGCAGTCTAGCGGGAAAAACCTACAATGAGCAGTTCTTC. The gene calls are TRBV27 and TRBJ2-1, with TRBD2 matching 9 bases. CDR1 and CDR2 (germline): MNHEY, SMNVEV (reference sequence). This CDR3 has 15 residues. With V trimmed by 5 bases and J by 2 bases, 4 bases remained unmatched.

The genes are TRBV6-4 and TRBJ1-2; possibly TRBD1 for D (5 bases). Germline V gene lookup returns CDR1 MRHNA and CDR2 SNTAGT. The CDR3 has 12 amino acids. V shed 3 bases and J shed 4 bases, with 6 bases lying between them. The DNA for the CDR3 is TGTGCCAGCAGTGATGGGGCCTATGGCTACACCTTC. This sequence encodes CASSDGAYGYTF.

This clone has more than one count but fewer than ten. This sequence joins TRBV5-6 and TRBJ1-6; unclear D gene. This CDR3 has 14 amino acids. Germline-derived CDR1 and CDR2 are SGHDT and YYEEEE. Trimming pared 5 bases from V and 8 bases from J, leaving 14 bases between. CDR3 region: CASSPSRGYSPLHF. The DNA of the CDR3 is TGTGCCAGCAGTCCTTCCCGGGGTTATTCACCCCTCCACTTT.

This chain joins TRBV6-2 or TRBV6-3 and TRBJ2-1; 7 nucleotides agree with TRBD1. The length of the CDR3 is 15 residues. Unmatched junction bases numbered 8, after V lost 6 bases and J lost 3 bases. CDR1 MNHEY and CDR2 SVGEGT come from the germline V gene. Written as DNA, the CDR3 is TGTGCCAGCAGCCGAGGGGGCGAGATCTACAATGAGCAGTTCTTC. Protein: CASSRGGEIYNEQFF.

This clone was recorded only once. The chain carries TRBV7-6 and TRBJ1-2, with D maybe TRBD1 (5 bases). The CDR3 is made up of 15 amino acids. V shed 3 bases and J shed 2 bases, with 13 bases lying between them. Germline V gene sequence: CDR1 SGHVS, CDR2 FNYEAQ. The CDR3 region is CASSLTAGGNYGYTF. CDR3 DNA sequence: TGTGCCAGCAGCTTGACAGCAGGAGGGAACTATGGCTACACCTTC. The variable domain in full, completed from reference TRBV7-6 and TRBJ1-2, reads GAGVSQSPRYKVTKRGQDVALRCDPISGHVSLYWYRQALGQGPEFLTYFNYEAQQDKSGLPNDRFSAERPEGSISTLTIQRTEQRDSAMYRCASSLTAGGNYGYTFGSGTRLTVV.

This clone is a singleton in its sample. The rearrangement joins TRBV5-6 to TRBJ2-1, with D possibly matching TRBD1 (5 bases). The V gene's germline CDR1 is SGHDT and CDR2 YYEEEE. The CDR3 has 14 amino acids. V shed 4 bases and J shed 2 bases, with 10 bases lying between them. The CDR3 sequence is CASSLGVPYNEQFF. The CDR3 DNA sequence: TGTGCCAGCAGCCTAGGGGTCCCCTACAATGAGCAGTTCTTC.

The chain has TRBV7-9 and TRBJ2-1; the match to TRBD1 covers 9 bases. Per germline, CDR1 SEHNR and CDR2 FQNEAQ (reference sequence). The CDR3 extends over 16 amino acids. The V segment lost 4 bases and the J segment 4 bases; nucleotides outside the gene matches: 8. CDR3 residues: CASSSGQGWAYNEQFF. DNA for the CDR3: TGTGCCAGCAGCTCGGGACAGGGATGGGCGTACAATGAGCAGTTCTTC.

The J gene is TRBJ1-4, the V gene TRBV4-3, with D uncertain. This CDR3 spans 17 amino acids. Germline loops: CDR1 LGHNA, CDR2 YSLEER. V lost 2 bases, J lost 2 bases, and 15 bases lay in between. The CDR3 DNA follows: TGCGCCAGCAGCCAACGTTTTGATAAGCGGACTAATGAAAAACTGTTTTTT. It specifies CASSQRFDKRTNEKLFF.

The gene calls are TRBV27 and TRBJ1-5; D is unclear. V lost 4 bases and J lost 4, with 14 bases in between. CDR3 length: 15 residues. Germline V gives CDR1 MNHEY, CDR2 SMNVEV (reference sequence). The CDR3 region is CASSSPEERNQPQHF. CDR3 sequence (DNA): TGTGCCAGCAGTTCCCCGGAGGAGAGAAATCAGCCCCAGCATTTT.

This sequence joins TRBV14 and TRBJ1-6; no clear D. The CDR3 sequence is 12 residues long. Trimming left V 1 base short and J 9 bases short, with 4 bases between. From germline, CDR1 is SGHDN and CDR2 FVKESK. CDR3 sequence: CASSQVGSPLHF. CDR3 coding DNA: TGTGCCAGCAGCCAAGTCGGTTCACCCCTCCACTTT.

The genes are TRBV28 and TRBJ2-7; no firm D call. Between the trimmed V and J ends, which lost 5 bases and 2 bases, there was a span of 22 bases. Per germline, CDR1 MDHEN and CDR2 SYDVKM. The CDR3 contains 17 residues. The CDR3 DNA reads as TGTGCCAGCAGTCTTTTGCCGAACCTAGAGAACACCTACGAGCAGTACTTC. Protein sequence: CASSLLPNLENTYEQYF. The full variable domain, completed using reference TRBV28 and TRBJ2-7, is DVKVTQSSRYLVKRTGEKVFLECVQDMDHENMFWYRQDPGLGLRLIYFSYDVKMKEKGDIPEGYSVSREKKERFSLILESASTNQTSMYLCASSLLPNLENTYEQYFGPGTRLTVT.

The chain uses TRBV30 and TRBJ2-1; TRBD2 agrees at 10 bases. The germline V gene encodes CDR1 GTSNPN and CDR2 SVGIG (reference sequence). After removal of 2 bases from V and 6 bases from J, the junction contained 4 bases not matched to a gene. The CDR3 totals 14 residues. The CDR3 region is CAWSSSGSFNEQFF. The CDR3 region has the DNA TGTGCCTGGAGTTCTAGCGGGAGTTTCAATGAGCAGTTCTTC.

This chain connects TRBV19 to TRBJ1-5; D is undetermined. The germline CDR1 and CDR2 sequences are LNHDA and SQIVND (reference sequence). Trimming took 4 bases from V and 11 from J, leaving 12 bases between them. The CDR3 sequence is 12 residues long. DNA for the CDR3: TGTGCCAGTAGTACCCACTTCTACGCCCAGCATTTT. It specifies CASSTHFYAQHF.

The chain couples TRBV18 to TRBJ2-2; 9 positions match TRBD2. The length of the CDR3 is 19 residues. V lost 2 bases and J lost 4; bases outside the gene matches: 14. The germline CDR1 and CDR2 sequences are KGHSH and LQKENI. The CDR3 sequence: CASSPVPGPLAGRTGELFF. The CDR3 DNA reads as TGTGCCAGCTCACCAGTTCCAGGGCCGCTAGCGGGACGCACCGGGGAGCTGTTTTTT. Full variable domain (outside the CDR3, taken from reference TRBV18 and TRBJ2-2): NAGVMQNPRHLVRRRGQEARLRCSPMKGHSHVYWYRQLPEEGLKFMVYLQKENIIDESGMPKERFSAEFPKEGPSILRIQQVVRGDSAAYFCASSPVPGPLAGRTGELFFGEGSRLTVL.

The chain combines TRBV5-1 with TRBJ2-1; TRBD2 is a possible D gene (5 bases). V was clipped by 5 bases and J by 0 bases, with 15 bases between them. Germline-derived CDR1 and CDR2 are SGHRS and YFSETQ. The CDR3 loop spans 16 amino acids. The CDR3 DNA reads as TGCGCCAGCAGTCCTCAGGTGGGGAGCTCCTACAATGAGCAGTTCTTC. Residues: CASSPQVGSSYNEQFF.

The chain's CDR3 is CASSLSGGQPNTEAFF. DNA for the CDR3: TGTGCCAGCAGCTTAAGTGGGGGACAGCCGAACACTGAAGCTTTCTTT. V gene TRBV7-3 combines with J gene TRBJ1-1, with 7 bases identical to TRBD1. From germline, CDR1 is SGHTA and CDR2 FQGTGA. The V gene end was trimmed by 1 base and the J gene end by 1 base; junction bases not matched to a gene: 6. The CDR3 is 16 residues long.

This clone was counted between two and nine times. The chain carries TRBV20-1 and TRBJ1-2; TRBD1 agrees at 7 bases. The CDR3 extends over 14 amino acids. CDR1 is DFQATT, CDR2 SNEGSKA, per germline (reference sequence). Trimming removed 3 bases from V and 5 bases from J; junction bases left unmatched: 9. In nucleotides, the CDR3 is TGCAGTGCTAGTTCTGGGACAGTCACTTATGGCTACACCTTC. Translated, it gives CSASSGTVTYGYTF.

The rearrangement links TRBV30 to TRBJ1-2; D may be TRBD1 (5 bases). The V gene's germline CDR1 is GTSNPN and CDR2 SVGIG (reference sequence). V was shortened by 2 bases and J by 6 bases, with 16 bases between the two germline ends. The CDR3 loop spans 14 amino acids. In nucleotides, the CDR3 is TGTGCCTGGAGTCCGCCAGGGCTACCTGATGGCTACACCTTC. Protein product: CAWSPPGLPDGYTF.

J is TRBJ2-7 and V is TRBV27; no clear D. Germline assignment: CDR1 MNHEY and CDR2 SMNVEV (reference sequence). V was cut by 1 base and J by 0 bases, with 16 bases left in between. This CDR3 comprises 17 residues. This CDR3 reads CASSLFGRSFSSYEQYF. DNA of the CDR3: TGTGCCAGCAGTTTATTTGGTCGTTCATTCAGCTCCTACGAGCAGTACTTC.